This T cell receptor (beta chain) was obtained from a study of radiation and T cells in renal cell carcinoma. Study conclusions and caveats: No pretreatment tumor biopsies were available for baseline clonotypes. From baseline, blood top tumor clonotypes peaked at 2 weeks post-radiation.

V shed 5 bases, J shed 4 bases, and the junction held 7 bases outside the gene matches. CDR1 and CDR2 (germline): WSHSY, SAAADI. This CDR3 is built from 15 residues. Clones were read by immunoSEQ multiplex PCR, and TCRdb kept only the in-frame ones, dropping some. The table lists over 90,000 clones, roughly 84% of them singletons. Documented time point: blood 4 weeks post-SBRT, at nephrectomy. The treatment was: 15 Gy SBRT to primary tumor, nephrectomy 4 weeks later. This renal cell carcinoma was of the clear cell type. Note on this clone: Its antigen remains unidentified.

V is TRBV10-2 and J is TRBJ2-7; the match to TRBD2 covers 11 bases. The receptor comes from a man in his sixties with renal cell carcinoma. This specimen consisted of blood, obtained from a patient whose treatment included radiotherapy and nephrectomy. CDR3 DNA sequence: TGCGCCAGCAGTACCAGCGGGACTAGCGGATACGAGCAGTACTTC. Translated: CASSTSGTSGYEQYF.